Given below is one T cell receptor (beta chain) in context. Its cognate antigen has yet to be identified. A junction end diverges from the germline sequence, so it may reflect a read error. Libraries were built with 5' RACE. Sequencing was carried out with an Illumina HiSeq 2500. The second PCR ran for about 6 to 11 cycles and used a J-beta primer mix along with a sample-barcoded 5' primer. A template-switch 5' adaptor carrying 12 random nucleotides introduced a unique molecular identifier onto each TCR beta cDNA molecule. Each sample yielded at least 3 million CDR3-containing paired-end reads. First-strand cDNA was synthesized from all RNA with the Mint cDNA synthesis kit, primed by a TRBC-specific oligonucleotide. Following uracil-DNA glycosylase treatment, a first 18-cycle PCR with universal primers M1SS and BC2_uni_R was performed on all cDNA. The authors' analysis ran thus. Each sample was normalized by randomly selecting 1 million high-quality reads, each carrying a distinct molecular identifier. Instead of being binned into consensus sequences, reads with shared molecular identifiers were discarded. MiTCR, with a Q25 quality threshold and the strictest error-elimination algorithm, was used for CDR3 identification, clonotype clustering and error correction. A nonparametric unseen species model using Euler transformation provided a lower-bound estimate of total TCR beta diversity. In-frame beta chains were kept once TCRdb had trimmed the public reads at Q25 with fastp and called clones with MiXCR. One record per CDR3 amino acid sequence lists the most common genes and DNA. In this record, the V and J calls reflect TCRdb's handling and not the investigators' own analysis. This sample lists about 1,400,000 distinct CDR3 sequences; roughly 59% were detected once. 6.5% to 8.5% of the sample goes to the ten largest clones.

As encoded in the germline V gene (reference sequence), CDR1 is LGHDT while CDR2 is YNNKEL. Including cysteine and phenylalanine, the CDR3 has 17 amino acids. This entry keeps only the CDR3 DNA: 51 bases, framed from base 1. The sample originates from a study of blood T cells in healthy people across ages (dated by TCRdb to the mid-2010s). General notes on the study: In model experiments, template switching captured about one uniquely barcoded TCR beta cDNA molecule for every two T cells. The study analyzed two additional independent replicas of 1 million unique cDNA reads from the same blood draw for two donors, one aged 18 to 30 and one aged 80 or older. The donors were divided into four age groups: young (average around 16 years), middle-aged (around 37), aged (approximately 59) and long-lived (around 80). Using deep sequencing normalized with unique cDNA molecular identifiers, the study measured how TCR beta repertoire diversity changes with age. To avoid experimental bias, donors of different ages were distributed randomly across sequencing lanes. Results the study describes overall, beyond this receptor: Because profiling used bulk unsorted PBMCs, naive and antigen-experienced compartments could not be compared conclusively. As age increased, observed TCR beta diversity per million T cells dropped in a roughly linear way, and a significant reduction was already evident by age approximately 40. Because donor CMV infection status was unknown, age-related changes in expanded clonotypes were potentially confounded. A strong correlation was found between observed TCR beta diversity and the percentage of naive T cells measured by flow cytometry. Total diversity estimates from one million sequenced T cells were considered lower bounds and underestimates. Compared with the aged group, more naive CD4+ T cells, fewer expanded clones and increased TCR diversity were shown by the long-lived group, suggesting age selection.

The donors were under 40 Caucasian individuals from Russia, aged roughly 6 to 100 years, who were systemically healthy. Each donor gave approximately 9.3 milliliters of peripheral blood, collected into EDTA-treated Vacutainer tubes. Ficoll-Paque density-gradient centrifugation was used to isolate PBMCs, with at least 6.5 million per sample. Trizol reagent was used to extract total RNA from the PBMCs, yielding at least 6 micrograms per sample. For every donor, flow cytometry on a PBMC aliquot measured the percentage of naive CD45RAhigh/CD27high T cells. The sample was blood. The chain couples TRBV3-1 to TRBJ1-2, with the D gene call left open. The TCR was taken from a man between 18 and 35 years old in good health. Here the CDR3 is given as CASSQAAAGIANHGYTF. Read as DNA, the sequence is TGTGCCAGCAGCCAAGCTGCAGCAGGAATCGCTAACCATGGCTACACCTTC.